A selection of T cell receptor beta chains follows, all from one sample in a study of blood T cell repertoires in COVID-19. Clones were sequenced by immunoSEQ multiplex PCR, and TCRdb holds only the in-frame ones, with some missing. Of roughly 14,000 clones in the sample, around 67% were seen once. Material for sequencing was peripheral blood. The origin of the receptors is a boy aged 2 to 10 with active or convalescent COVID-19. CDR3s include the opening cysteine and the closing phenylalanine or tryptophan. D genes are given only for firm matches. Expanded clones are given a class, and other clones once, few, many or no size at all.

j_gene: TRBJ1-3
v_gene: TRBV7-6
d_gene: .
abundance: .
CDR3aa: CASSSSLGRERNTIYF
CDR3nt: TGTGCCAGCAGCTCCTCACTCGGCAGGGAACGAAACACCATATATTTT

j_gene: TRBJ2-1
v_gene: TRBV6-2/TRBV6-3
d_gene: .
abundance: .
CDR3aa: CASSYSPRWLKMYNEQFF
CDR3nt: TGTGCCAGCAGTTATTCCCCGCGGTGGCTGAAGATGTACAATGAGCAGTTCTTC

j_gene: TRBJ2-5
v_gene: TRBV5-4
d_gene: TRBD2
abundance: once
CDR3aa: CASSLMTSGSIWETQYF
CDR3nt: TGTGCCAGCAGCTTGATGACTAGCGGGAGTATATGGGAGACCCAGTACTTC

j_gene: TRBJ1-1
v_gene: TRBV7-9
d_gene: .
abundance: .
CDR3aa: CASSLVVRGEAFF
CDR3nt: TGTGCCAGCAGCCTAGTGGTCAGGGGTGAAGCTTTCTTT

j_gene: TRBJ2-4
v_gene: TRBV6-5
d_gene: .
abundance: .
CDR3aa: CASRMGGSVYIQYF
CDR3nt: TGTGCCAGCAGGATGGGGGGATCAGTATACATTCAGTACTTC

j_gene: TRBJ1-2
v_gene: TRBV7-8
d_gene: .
abundance: .
CDR3aa: CASSPPPGHYF
CDR3nt: TGTGCCAGCAGCCCCCCACCGGGACACTACTTC

j_gene: TRBJ1-2
v_gene: TRBV2
d_gene: TRBD1
abundance: .
CDR3aa: CASLGQGYYGYTF
CDR3nt: TGTGCCAGCCTCGGACAGGGCTACTATGGCTACACCTTC

j_gene: TRBJ2-2
v_gene: TRBV9
d_gene: TRBD2
abundance: .
CDR3aa: CASSVGWTHRAGLAGAFITGELFF
CDR3nt: TGTGCCAGCAGCGTAGGATGGACGCACCGAGCCGGACTAGCGGGGGCCTTTATCACCGGGGAGCTGTTTTTT

j_gene: TRBJ2-3
v_gene: TRBV15
d_gene: TRBD2
abundance: medium-sized
CDR3aa: CATSRDPGLAGGPDTQYF
CDR3nt: TGTGCCACCAGCAGAGATCCGGGGTTAGCGGGGGGGCCAGATACGCAGTATTTT

j_gene: TRBJ1-2
v_gene: TRBV5-3
d_gene: .
abundance: .
CDR3aa: CARSLAGGHGYTF
CDR3nt: TGTGCCAGAAGCTTGGCTGGGGGCCATGGCTACACCTTC

j_gene: TRBJ1-2
v_gene: TRBV30
d_gene: TRBD1
abundance: few
CDR3aa: CAWTLDRGYGYTF
CDR3nt: TGTGCCTGGACGTTAGACAGGGGGTATGGCTACACCTTC

j_gene: TRBJ1-5
v_gene: TRBV28
d_gene: .
abundance: .
CDR3aa: CASTSWDKINQPQHF
CDR3nt: TGTGCCAGCACCTCTTGGGACAAGATCAATCAGCCCCAGCATTTT

j_gene: TRBJ1-5
v_gene: TRBV18
d_gene: .
abundance: .
CDR3aa: CASSEQGYSNQPQHF
CDR3nt: TGTGCCAGCTCAGAACAGGGATATAGCAATCAGCCCCAGCATTTT

j_gene: TRBJ2-1
v_gene: TRBV4-1
d_gene: .
abundance: .
CDR3aa: CASSQGLLRRDRVNEQFF
CDR3nt: TGCGCCAGCAGCCAAGGGTTGCTGAGGCGGGATAGAGTCAATGAGCAGTTCTTC

j_gene: TRBJ2-5
v_gene: TRBV7-9
d_gene: .
abundance: .
CDR3aa: CASSLGAQETQYF
CDR3nt: TGTGCCAGCAGCTTAGGGGCTCAAGAGACCCAGTACTTC

j_gene: TRBJ2-1
v_gene: TRBV11-2
d_gene: TRBD2
abundance: .
CDR3aa: CASSPGPGLDRFHEQFF
CDR3nt: TGTGCCAGCAGCCCAGGGCCGGGACTAGATCGGTTCCATGAGCAGTTCTTC

j_gene: TRBJ2-1
v_gene: TRBV10-2
d_gene: TRBD2
abundance: .
CDR3aa: CASSRRGTSGRAPNEQFF
CDR3nt: TGCGCCAGCAGTCGTAGAGGGACTAGCGGGAGGGCCCCTAATGAGCAGTTCTTC

j_gene: TRBJ1-5
v_gene: TRBV28
d_gene: .
abundance: .
CDR3aa: CASSRIGVGQPQHF
CDR3nt: TGTGCCAGCAGTCGGATCGGGGTCGGTCAGCCCCAGCATTTT

j_gene: TRBJ2-3
v_gene: TRBV6-2/TRBV6-3
d_gene: .
abundance: once
CDR3aa: CASSGGARFTDTQYF
CDR3nt: TGTGCCAGCAGTGGGGGGGCCCGATTTACAGATACGCAGTATTTT

j_gene: TRBJ2-1
v_gene: TRBV29-1
d_gene: .
abundance: .
CDR3aa: CSVTREDEQFF
CDR3nt: TGCAGCGTGACCAGGGAGGATGAGCAGTTCTTC

j_gene: TRBJ1-5
v_gene: TRBV7-9
d_gene: .
abundance: few
CDR3aa: CASSFGYGDFKNQPQHF
CDR3nt: TGTGCCAGCAGCTTCGGTTACGGTGATTTCAAAAATCAGCCCCAGCATTTT

j_gene: TRBJ1-5
v_gene: TRBV7-6
d_gene: .
abundance: once
CDR3aa: CASSLVAGLQPQHF
CDR3nt: TGTGCCAGCAGCTTAGTAGCGGGGCTTCAGCCCCAGCATTTT

j_gene: TRBJ1-2
v_gene: TRBV29-1
d_gene: TRBD1
abundance: .
CDR3aa: CSVGPTGTVGGGGYTF
CDR3nt: TGCAGCGTTGGACCAACAGGGACAGTTGGTGGAGGTGGCTACACCTTC

j_gene: TRBJ1-1
v_gene: TRBV11-2
d_gene: TRBD1
abundance: .
CDR3aa: CASSARTGVISEAFF
CDR3nt: TGTGCCAGCAGCGCCCGGACAGGGGTTATTTCTGAAGCTTTCTTT

j_gene: TRBJ1-6
v_gene: TRBV2
d_gene: TRBD1
abundance: .
CDR3aa: CASSPEGSVRGQPPLHF
CDR3nt: TGTGCCAGCAGCCCTGAGGGAAGTGTCAGGGGGCAGCCACCCCTCCACTTT

j_gene: TRBJ2-7
v_gene: TRBV28
d_gene: TRBD1
abundance: .
CDR3aa: CATTTAGGIYEQYF
CDR3nt: TGTGCCACCACAACCGCAGGGGGAATCTACGAGCAGTACTTC

j_gene: TRBJ1-1
v_gene: TRBV7-8
d_gene: .
abundance: .
CDR3aa: CASSLGVGGEAFF
CDR3nt: TGTGCCAGCAGCTTAGGGGTAGGAGGTGAAGCTTTCTTT

j_gene: TRBJ1-1
v_gene: TRBV5-1
d_gene: .
abundance: .
CDR3aa: CASSLVVGADTEAFF
CDR3nt: TGCGCCAGCAGCTTAGTGGTGGGAGCGGACACTGAAGCTTTCTTT

j_gene: TRBJ2-7
v_gene: TRBV3-1/TRBV3-2
d_gene: .
abundance: .
CDR3aa: CASSRAGLGGSEQYF
CDR3nt: TGTGCCAGCAGCCGGGCTGGACTTGGCGGCAGCGAGCAGTACTTC

j_gene: TRBJ2-7
v_gene: TRBV5-1
d_gene: .
abundance: .
CDR3aa: CASSLVQGGTYEQYF
CDR3nt: TGCGCCAGCAGCTTGGTACAGGGTGGGACCTACGAGCAGTACTTC

j_gene: TRBJ2-2
v_gene: TRBV7-2
d_gene: .
abundance: .
CDR3aa: CASSLGTPITGELFF
CDR3nt: TGTGCCAGCAGCTTGGGGACTCCTATCACCGGGGAGCTGTTTTTT

j_gene: TRBJ2-3
v_gene: TRBV6-4
d_gene: .
abundance: .
CDR3aa: CASSDSQRRADTQYF
CDR3nt: TGTGCCAGCAGTGACTCTCAGAGGAGGGCAGATACGCAGTATTTT

j_gene: TRBJ2-2
v_gene: TRBV5-4
d_gene: TRBD1
abundance: .
CDR3aa: CASSFDRGNIGELFF
CDR3nt: TGTGCCAGCAGCTTTGACAGGGGTAACATCGGGGAGCTGTTTTTT

j_gene: TRBJ2-1
v_gene: TRBV7-6
d_gene: .
abundance: .
CDR3aa: CASSLVGGADEQFF
CDR3nt: TGTGCCAGCAGCTTAGTGGGGGGGGCCGATGAGCAGTTCTTC

j_gene: TRBJ2-3
v_gene: TRBV6-5
d_gene: .
abundance: .
CDR3aa: CASTPPGRTDTQYF
CDR3nt: TGTGCCAGCACCCCCCCTGGGAGGACAGATACGCAGTATTTT

j_gene: TRBJ2-1
v_gene: TRBV10-3
d_gene: TRBD1
abundance: medium-sized
CDR3aa: CAAGDRANNEQFF
CDR3nt: TGTGCCGCCGGGGACAGGGCCAACAATGAGCAGTTCTTC

j_gene: TRBJ1-3
v_gene: TRBV18
d_gene: TRBD1
abundance: once
CDR3aa: CASSPGTAGNTIYF
CDR3nt: TGTGCCAGCTCACCTGGGACAGCAGGAAACACCATATATTTT

j_gene: TRBJ2-5
v_gene: TRBV2
d_gene: .
abundance: .
CDR3aa: CASSQGGRILQETQYF
CDR3nt: TGTGCCAGCAGTCAGGGAGGCCGCATTCTCCAAGAGACCCAGTACTTC

j_gene: TRBJ2-7
v_gene: TRBV15
d_gene: TRBD2
abundance: .
CDR3aa: CATALLKPGLAREQYF
CDR3nt: TGTGCCACCGCCCTGCTTAAACCGGGACTAGCGAGGGAGCAGTACTTC

j_gene: TRBJ2-4
v_gene: TRBV19
d_gene: TRBD2
abundance: .
CDR3aa: CASSIRGGIAKNIQYF
CDR3nt: TGTGCCAGTAGTATCCGGGGGGGGATAGCCAAAAACATTCAGTACTTC

j_gene: TRBJ2-5
v_gene: TRBV2
d_gene: .
abundance: .
CDR3aa: CASSVVAPYQETQYF
CDR3nt: TGTGCCAGCTCAGTGGTTGCCCCGTACCAAGAGACCCAGTACTTC

j_gene: TRBJ1-1
v_gene: TRBV7-9
d_gene: TRBD1
abundance: .
CDR3aa: CASSIGQGRTEAFF
CDR3nt: TGTGCCAGCAGCATCGGACAGGGGCGCACTGAAGCTTTCTTT

j_gene: TRBJ1-2
v_gene: TRBV28
d_gene: .
abundance: few
CDR3aa: CASTPGFQGDYGYTF
CDR3nt: TGTGCCAGCACCCCTGGGTTCCAAGGGGACTATGGCTACACCTTC

j_gene: TRBJ1-4
v_gene: TRBV11-2
d_gene: .
abundance: .
CDR3aa: CASSFTADYNEKLFF
CDR3nt: TGTGCCAGCAGCTTCACAGCGGATTATAATGAAAAACTGTTTTTT

j_gene: TRBJ2-3
v_gene: TRBV27
d_gene: TRBD1
abundance: few
CDR3aa: CASSFARLGTGGASPQYF
CDR3nt: TGTGCCAGCAGTTTCGCCCGATTGGGGACAGGGGGCGCGTCTCCGCAGTATTTT

j_gene: TRBJ1-2
v_gene: TRBV2
d_gene: .
abundance: .
CDR3aa: CASGGRDWLGGYTF
CDR3nt: TGTGCCAGTGGAGGTCGGGACTGGCTGGGTGGCTACACCTTC

j_gene: TRBJ2-1
v_gene: TRBV6-2/TRBV6-3
d_gene: TRBD2
abundance: .
CDR3aa: CASSGPGTSRNEQFF
CDR3nt: TGTGCCAGCAGTGGTCCCGGGACTAGTAGAAATGAGCAGTTCTTC

j_gene: TRBJ1-5
v_gene: TRBV6-2/TRBV6-3
d_gene: .
abundance: .
CDR3aa: CASSYPGAQPQHF
CDR3nt: TGTGCCAGCAGTTACCCTGGGGCTCAGCCCCAGCATTTT

j_gene: TRBJ2-3
v_gene: TRBV7-2
d_gene: TRBD1
abundance: .
CDR3aa: CASSLVGQGADTQYF
CDR3nt: TGTGCCAGCAGCTTAGTAGGTCAGGGGGCGGATACGCAGTATTTT